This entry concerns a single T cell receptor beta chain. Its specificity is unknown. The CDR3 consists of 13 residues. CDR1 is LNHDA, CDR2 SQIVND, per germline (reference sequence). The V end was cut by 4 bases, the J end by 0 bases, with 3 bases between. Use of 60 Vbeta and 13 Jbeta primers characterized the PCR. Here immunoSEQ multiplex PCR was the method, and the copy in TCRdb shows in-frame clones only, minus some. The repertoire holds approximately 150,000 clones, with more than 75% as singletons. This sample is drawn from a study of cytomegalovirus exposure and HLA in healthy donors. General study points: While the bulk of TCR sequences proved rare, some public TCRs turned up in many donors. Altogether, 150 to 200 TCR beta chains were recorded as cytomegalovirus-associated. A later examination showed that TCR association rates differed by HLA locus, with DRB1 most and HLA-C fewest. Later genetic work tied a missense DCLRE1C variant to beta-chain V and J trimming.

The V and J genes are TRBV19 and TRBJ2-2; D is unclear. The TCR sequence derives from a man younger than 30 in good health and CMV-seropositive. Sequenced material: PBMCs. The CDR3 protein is CASSTTNTGELFF. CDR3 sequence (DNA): TGTGCCAGTAGTACTACGAACACCGGGGAGCTGTTTTTT.